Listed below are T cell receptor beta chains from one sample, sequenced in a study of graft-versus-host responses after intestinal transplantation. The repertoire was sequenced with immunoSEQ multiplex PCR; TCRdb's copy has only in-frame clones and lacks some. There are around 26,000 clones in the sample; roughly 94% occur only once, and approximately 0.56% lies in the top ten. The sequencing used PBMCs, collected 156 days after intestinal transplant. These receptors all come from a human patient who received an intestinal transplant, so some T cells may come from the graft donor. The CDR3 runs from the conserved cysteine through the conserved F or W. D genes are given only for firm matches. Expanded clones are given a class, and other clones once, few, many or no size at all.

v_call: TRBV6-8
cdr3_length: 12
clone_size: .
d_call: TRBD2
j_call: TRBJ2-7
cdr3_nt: TGTGCCAGCACGCGGGGGGAGTACGAGCAGTACTTC
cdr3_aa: CASTRGEYEQYF

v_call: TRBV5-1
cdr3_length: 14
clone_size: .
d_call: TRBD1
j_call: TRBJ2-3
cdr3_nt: TGCGCCAGCAGCGCAGGGGGCTACACAGATACGCAGTATTTT
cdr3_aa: CASSAGGYTDTQYF

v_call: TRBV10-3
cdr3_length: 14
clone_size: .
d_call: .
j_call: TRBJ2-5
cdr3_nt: TGTGCCATCAGTGATTTAGGGGCCCAAGAGACCCAGTACTTC
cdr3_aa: CAISDLGAQETQYF

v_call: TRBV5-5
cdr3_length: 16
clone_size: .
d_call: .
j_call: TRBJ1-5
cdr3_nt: TGTGCCAGCAGCTTGATCGAGGTCATTGGCAATCAGCCCCAGCATTTT
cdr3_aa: CASSLIEVIGNQPQHF

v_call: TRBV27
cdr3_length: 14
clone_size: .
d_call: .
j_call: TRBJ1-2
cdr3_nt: TGTGCCAGCAGTGCCACAGGGAGGGGCTATGGCTACACCTTC
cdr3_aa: CASSATGRGYGYTF

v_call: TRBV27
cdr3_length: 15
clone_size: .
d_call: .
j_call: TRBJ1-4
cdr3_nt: TGTGCCAGCAGTTTTATCCCGGCAACTAATGAAAAACTGTTTTTT
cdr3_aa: CASSFIPATNEKLFF

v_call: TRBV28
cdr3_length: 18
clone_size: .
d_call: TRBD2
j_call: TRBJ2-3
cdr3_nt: TGTGCCAGCAGTTTCGGGACTAGCGGGAGATACGGCACAGATACGCAGTATTTT
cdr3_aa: CASSFGTSGRYGTDTQYF

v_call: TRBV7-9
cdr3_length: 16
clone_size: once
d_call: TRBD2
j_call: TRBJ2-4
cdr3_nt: TGTGCCAGCAGCGGAGGGACTAGCGGCGCCAAAAACATTCAGTACTTC
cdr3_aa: CASSGGTSGAKNIQYF

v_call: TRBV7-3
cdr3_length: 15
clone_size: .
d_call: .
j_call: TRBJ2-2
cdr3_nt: TGTGCCAGCAGCCCAATGTCTAGGGAGGCCGGGGAGCTGTTTTTT
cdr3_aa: CASSPMSREAGELFF

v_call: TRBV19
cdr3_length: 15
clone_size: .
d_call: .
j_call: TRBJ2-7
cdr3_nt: TGTGCCAGTAGTATCGAGGCGGGCTACTCCTACGAGCAGTACTTC
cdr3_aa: CASSIEAGYSYEQYF

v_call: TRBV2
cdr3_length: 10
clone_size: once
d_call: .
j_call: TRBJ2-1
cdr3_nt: TGTGCCAGCAGCTTCAATGAGCAGTTCTTC
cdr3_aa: CASSFNEQFF

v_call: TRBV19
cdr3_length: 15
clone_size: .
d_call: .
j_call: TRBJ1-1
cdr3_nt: TGTGCCAGTTGTAGGGGTCCTGGAGGCGGCACTGAAGCTTTCTTT
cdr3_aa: CASCRGPGGGTEAFF

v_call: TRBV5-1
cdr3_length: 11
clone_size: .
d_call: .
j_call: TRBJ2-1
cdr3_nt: TGCGCCAGTAGAGGGGCCCAGTCGCAGTTCTTC
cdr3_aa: CASRGAQSQFF

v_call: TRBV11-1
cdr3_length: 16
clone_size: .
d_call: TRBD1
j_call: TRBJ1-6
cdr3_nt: TGTGCCAGCAGCCCAACAGGGGGGAGGTTGAATTCACCCCTCCACTTT
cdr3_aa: CASSPTGGRLNSPLHF

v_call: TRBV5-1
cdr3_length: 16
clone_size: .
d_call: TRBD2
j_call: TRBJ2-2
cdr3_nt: TGCGCCAGCAGCTTAGCGGGAGGGCCAGGCACCGGGGAGCTGTTTTTT
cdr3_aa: CASSLAGGPGTGELFF

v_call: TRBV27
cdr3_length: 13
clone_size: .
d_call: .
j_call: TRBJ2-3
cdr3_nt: TGTGCCAGCAGTTGGGGGGCTGTAGATACGCAGTATTTT
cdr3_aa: CASSWGAVDTQYF

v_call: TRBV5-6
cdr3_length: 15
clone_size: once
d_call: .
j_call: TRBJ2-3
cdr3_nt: TGTGCCAGCAGCCTGGGCGGCCCTAGCACAGATACGCAGTATTTT
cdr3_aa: CASSLGGPSTDTQYF

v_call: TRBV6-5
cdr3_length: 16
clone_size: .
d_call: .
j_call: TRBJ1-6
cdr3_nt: TGTGCCAGCAGTTACGCGGGGGGTTCGGGATATTCACCCCTCCACTTT
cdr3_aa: CASSYAGGSGYSPLHF

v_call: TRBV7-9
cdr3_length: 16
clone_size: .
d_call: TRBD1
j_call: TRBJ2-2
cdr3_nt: TGTGCCAGCAGTACCACAGGGGAACCGAACACCGGGGAGCTGTTTTTT
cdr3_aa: CASSTTGEPNTGELFF

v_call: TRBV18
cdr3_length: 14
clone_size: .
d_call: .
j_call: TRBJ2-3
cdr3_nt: TGTGCCAGCTCACCACCGAGGTCCACAGATACGCAGTATTTT
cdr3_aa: CASSPPRSTDTQYF

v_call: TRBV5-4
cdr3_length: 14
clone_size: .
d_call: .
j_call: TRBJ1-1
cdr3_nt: TGTGCCAGCAGCTGGACGGAGATGAACACTGAAGCTTTCTTT
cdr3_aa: CASSWTEMNTEAFF

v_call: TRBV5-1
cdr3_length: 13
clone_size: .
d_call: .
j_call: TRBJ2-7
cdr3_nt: TGCGCCAGCAGCTTAGGGAGCTCCTACGAGCAGTACTTC
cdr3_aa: CASSLGSSYEQYF

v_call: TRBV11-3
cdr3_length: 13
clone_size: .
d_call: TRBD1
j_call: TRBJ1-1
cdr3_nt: TGTGCCAGCAGCTTACTGACAGGGGCTGAAGCTTTCTTT
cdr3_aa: CASSLLTGAEAFF

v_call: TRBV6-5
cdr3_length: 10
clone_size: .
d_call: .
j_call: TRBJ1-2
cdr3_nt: TGTGCCAGCGGGGATCCGAGCTACACCTTC
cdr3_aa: CASGDPSYTF

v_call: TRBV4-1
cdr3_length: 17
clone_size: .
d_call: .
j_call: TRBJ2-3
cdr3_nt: TGCGCCAGCAGCCAAGTTCCCGGGACAATAAGCACAGATACGCAGTATTTT
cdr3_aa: CASSQVPGTISTDTQYF

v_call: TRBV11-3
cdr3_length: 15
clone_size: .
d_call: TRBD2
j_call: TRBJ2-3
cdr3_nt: TGTGCCAGCAGCCGGACTAGCGGGAGCACAGATACGCAGTATTTT
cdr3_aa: CASSRTSGSTDTQYF

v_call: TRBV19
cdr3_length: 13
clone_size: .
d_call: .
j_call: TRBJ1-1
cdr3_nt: TGTGCCAGTAGTATATCAGGGAACACTGAAGCTTTCTTT
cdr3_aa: CASSISGNTEAFF

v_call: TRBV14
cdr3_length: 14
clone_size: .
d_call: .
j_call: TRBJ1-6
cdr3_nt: TGTGCCAGCAGTAAACAGGGACCTTGGTCACCCCTCCACTTT
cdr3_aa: CASSKQGPWSPLHF

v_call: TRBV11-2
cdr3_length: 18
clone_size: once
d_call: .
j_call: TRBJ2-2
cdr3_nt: TGTGCCAGCAGTTCAAAAGACATCTCTTTATTATTCACCGGGGAGCTGTTTTTT
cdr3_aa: CASSSKDISLLFTGELFF

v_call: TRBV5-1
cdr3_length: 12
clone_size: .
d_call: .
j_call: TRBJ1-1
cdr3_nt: TGCGCCAGCAGCTTGTGGGGACCTGAAGCTTTCTTT
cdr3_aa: CASSLWGPEAFF

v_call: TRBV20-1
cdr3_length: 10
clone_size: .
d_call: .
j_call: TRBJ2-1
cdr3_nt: TGCAGTGCTGACCAGCCGGAGCCCTTCTTC
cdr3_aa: CSADQPEPFF

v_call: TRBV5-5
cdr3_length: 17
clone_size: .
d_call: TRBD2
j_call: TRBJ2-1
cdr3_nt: TGTGCCAGCAGCCCAGAAGGACTAGCGGGAGCCTACAATGAGCAGTTCTTC
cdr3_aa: CASSPEGLAGAYNEQFF

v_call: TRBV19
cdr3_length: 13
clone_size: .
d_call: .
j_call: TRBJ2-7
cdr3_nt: TGTGCCAGTAGTGGGGGGGCCTCCTACGAGCAGTACTTC
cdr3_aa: CASSGGASYEQYF

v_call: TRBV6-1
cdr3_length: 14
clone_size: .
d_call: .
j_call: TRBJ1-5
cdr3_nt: TGTGCCAGCAGTGAAGGATCAGGCAATCAGCCCCAGCATTTT
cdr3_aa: CASSEGSGNQPQHF

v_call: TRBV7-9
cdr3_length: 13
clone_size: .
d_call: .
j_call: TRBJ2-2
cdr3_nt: TGTGCCAGCAGCTTAGAGTTAGCCGGGGAGCTGTTTTTT
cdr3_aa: CASSLELAGELFF